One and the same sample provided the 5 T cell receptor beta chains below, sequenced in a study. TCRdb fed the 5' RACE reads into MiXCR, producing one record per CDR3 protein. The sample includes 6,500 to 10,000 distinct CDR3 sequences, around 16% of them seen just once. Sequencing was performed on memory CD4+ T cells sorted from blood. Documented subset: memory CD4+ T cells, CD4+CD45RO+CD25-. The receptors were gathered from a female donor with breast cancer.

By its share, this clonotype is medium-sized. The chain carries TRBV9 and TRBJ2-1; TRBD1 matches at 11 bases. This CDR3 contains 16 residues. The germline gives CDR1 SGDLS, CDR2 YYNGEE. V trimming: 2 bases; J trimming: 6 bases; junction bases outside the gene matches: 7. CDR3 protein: CASSVTGQGAFNEQFF. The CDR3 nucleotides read TGTGCCAGCAGCGTCACAGGACAGGGGGCCTTCAATGAGCAGTTCTTC.

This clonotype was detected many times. The CDR3 bases are TGTGCCAGCAGTCCCCTCGCAGGGAGGGCCTCTGGGGCCAACGTCCTGACTTTC. It specifies CASSPLAGRASGANVLTF. J is TRBJ2-6 and V is TRBV2, with 7 bases identical to TRBD2. V gave up 5 bases and J gave up 0 bases; unmatched junction bases: 10. CDR1 and CDR2 from the germline V gene are SNHLY and FYNNEI. The CDR3 length is 18 residues.

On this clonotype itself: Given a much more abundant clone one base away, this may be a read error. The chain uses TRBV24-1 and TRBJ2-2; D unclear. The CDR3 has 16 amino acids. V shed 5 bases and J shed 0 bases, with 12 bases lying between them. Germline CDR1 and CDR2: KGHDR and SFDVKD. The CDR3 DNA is TGTGCCACCAGTGGGGCAACGGCGTCGAACACCGGGGAGCTGTTTTTT. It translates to CATSGATASNTGELFF.

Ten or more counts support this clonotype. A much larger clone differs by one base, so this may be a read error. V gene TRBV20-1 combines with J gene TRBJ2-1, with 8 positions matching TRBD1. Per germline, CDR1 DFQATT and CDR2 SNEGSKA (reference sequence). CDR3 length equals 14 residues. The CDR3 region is CRAPPGGYHNEQFF. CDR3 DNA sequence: TGCAGGGCCCCCCCAGGGGGCTACCACAATGAGCAGTTCTTC.

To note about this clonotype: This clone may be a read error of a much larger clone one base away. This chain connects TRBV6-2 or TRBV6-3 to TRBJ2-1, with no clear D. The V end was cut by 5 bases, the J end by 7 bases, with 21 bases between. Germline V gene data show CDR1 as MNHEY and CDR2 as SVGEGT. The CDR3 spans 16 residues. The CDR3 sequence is CASSDRRTSIGNEQFF. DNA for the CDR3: TGTGCCAGCAGTGACCGTAGAACGTCTATCGGGAATGAGCAGTTCTTC.